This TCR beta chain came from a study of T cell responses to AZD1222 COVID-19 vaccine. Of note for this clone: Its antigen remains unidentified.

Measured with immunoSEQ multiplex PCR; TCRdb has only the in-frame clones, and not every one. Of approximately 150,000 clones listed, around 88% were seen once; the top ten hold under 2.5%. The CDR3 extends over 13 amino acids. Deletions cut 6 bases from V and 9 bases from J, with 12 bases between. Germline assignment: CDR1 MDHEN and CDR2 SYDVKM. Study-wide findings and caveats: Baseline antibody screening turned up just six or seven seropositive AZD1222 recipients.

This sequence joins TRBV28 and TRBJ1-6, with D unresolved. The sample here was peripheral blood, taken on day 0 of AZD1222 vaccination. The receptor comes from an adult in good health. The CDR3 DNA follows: TGTGCCAGCAGAAGGGAGGGAAGTTCACCCCTCCACTTT. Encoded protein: CASRREGSSPLHF.